This T cell receptor (beta chain) emerged from a study of cytomegalovirus exposure and HLA in healthy donors. The CDR3 covers 14 residues. Germline V gene data show CDR1 as MGHRA and CDR2 as YSYEKL. Trimming took off 3 bases at V and 0 bases at J, with 5 bases between the two ends. The donors were in the roughly 120-subject validation cohort, distinct from the 666-subject first cohort. Sequencing was performed with immunoSEQ multiplex PCR; in TCRdb, only in-frame clones are kept and a portion is missing. The sample includes roughly 310,000 clones, 88% of them seen just once. The chain links TRBV4-1 to TRBJ2-2; D not resolved. The receptor comes from a man between 25 and 39 years old in good health and CMV-seronegative. The sample taken for sequencing was PBMCs. The CDR3 region has the DNA TGCGCCAGCAGCCAGCCAGCGAACACCGGGGAGCTGTTTTTT. Translation: CASSQPANTGELFF.